The clone carrying this T cell receptor (beta chain) was seen a handful of times. This specimen belongs to a study of liver allograft versus peripheral blood T cells. On the study more broadly: Liver transplant recipients had T cell receptor repertoires compared between transplanted liver and peripheral blood.

CDR3 length: 12 residues. V lost 5 bases, J lost 8 bases, and 12 bases lay in between. CDR1 is MDHEN, CDR2 SYDVKM, per germline. TCRdb fed the reads into MiXCR, producing one record per CDR3 protein. The sample yields thousands of distinct CDR3 sequences, around 20% seen once. The receptor's source is a human patient who had a liver transplant. Part of the T cell pool may stem from the graft donor. The rearrangement links TRBV28 to TRBJ1-2, with TRBD1 as a possible D gene (6 bases). The CDR3 sequence: CASSQGTRGYTF. In DNA, the CDR3 is TGTGCCAGCAGTCAGGGGACCCGGGGCTACACCTTC.